This T cell receptor beta chain was recorded in a study of blood T cell repertoires in COVID-19. At the level of the study: Samples came from the United States, Italy and Spain, spanning acute and convalescent COVID-19. T cells, B-cell-depleted T cells, or PBMCs supplied cDNA or gDNA.

Under the authors' procedure: Quantification of nucleated cells was approximated via reference gene primer amplification. Assay: immunoSEQ multiplex PCR; the TCRdb copy retains only in-frame clones and omits some. D and trimming were read from the DNA, whereas the V and J calls and clone size are those reported in that table. This sample has roughly 69,000 clones, with 65% to 80% found just once. The CDR3 loop spans 14 amino acids. V lost 5 bases, J lost 1 base, and 1 base stayed unmatched. Germline CDR1 GTSNPN, CDR2 SVGIG (reference sequence). The J gene is TRBJ1-5, the V gene TRBV30; 11 bases are shared with TRBD1. This clonotype was sampled from a woman aged 50 to 60 with acute or convalescent COVID-19. Sequences were obtained from peripheral blood. CDR3 protein: CAWGTGGSNQPQHF. The CDR3 coding sequence is TGTGCCTGGGGGACAGGGGGGAGCAATCAGCCCCAGCATTTT.